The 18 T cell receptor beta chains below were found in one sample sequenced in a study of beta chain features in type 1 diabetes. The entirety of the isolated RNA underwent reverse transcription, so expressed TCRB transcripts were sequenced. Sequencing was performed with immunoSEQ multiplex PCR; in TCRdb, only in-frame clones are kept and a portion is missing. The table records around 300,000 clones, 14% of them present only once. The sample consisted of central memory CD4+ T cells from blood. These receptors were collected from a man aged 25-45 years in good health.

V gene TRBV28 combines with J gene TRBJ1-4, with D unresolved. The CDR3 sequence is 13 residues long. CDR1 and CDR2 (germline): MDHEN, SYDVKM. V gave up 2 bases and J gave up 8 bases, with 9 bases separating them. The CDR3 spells CASSLLRPEKLFF. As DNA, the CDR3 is TGTGCCAGCAGTTTACTTCGCCCCGAAAAACTGTTTTTT.

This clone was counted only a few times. CDR3: CASSSVYRGRITGELFF. CDR3 DNA: TGCGCCAGCAGTTCCGTCTACAGGGGGCGGATCACCGGGGAGCTGTTTTTT. The chain employs TRBV23-1 and TRBJ2-2; 9 positions agree with TRBD1. TRBV23-1 is recorded as an ORF, its role being uncertain. The V and J ends lost 5 bases and 4 bases, in that order; junction bases with no gene match: 11. The CDR3 contains 17 residues.

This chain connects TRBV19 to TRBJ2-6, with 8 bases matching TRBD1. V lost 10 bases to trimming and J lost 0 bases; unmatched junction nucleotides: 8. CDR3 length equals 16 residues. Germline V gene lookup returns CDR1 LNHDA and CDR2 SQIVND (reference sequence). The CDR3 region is CATSGQGFSGANVLTF. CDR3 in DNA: TGTGCCACTTCCGGACAGGGTTTCTCTGGGGCCAACGTCCTGACTTTC.

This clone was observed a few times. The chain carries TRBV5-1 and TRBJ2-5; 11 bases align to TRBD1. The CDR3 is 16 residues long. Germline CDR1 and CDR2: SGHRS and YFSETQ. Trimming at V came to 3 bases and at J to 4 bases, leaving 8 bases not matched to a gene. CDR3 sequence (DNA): TGCGCCAGCAGCTACACGGGACAGGGGGGTGGAGAGACCCAGTACTTC. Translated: CASSYTGQGGGETQYF.

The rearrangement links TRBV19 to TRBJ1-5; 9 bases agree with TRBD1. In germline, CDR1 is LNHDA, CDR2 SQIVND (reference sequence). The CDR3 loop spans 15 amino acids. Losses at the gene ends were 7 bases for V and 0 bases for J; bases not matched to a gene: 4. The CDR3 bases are TGTGCCAGTATGACAGGGGGATTTAGCAATCAGCCCCAGCATTTT. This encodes CASMTGGFSNQPQHF.

The CDR3 region is CASSLAGRGTEAFF. In nucleotides, the CDR3 is TGTGCCAGCAGCTTAGCGGGTAGGGGCACTGAAGCTTTCTTT. The chain combines TRBV7-9 with TRBJ1-1; TRBD1 might be the D (5 bases). V lost 0 bases and J lost 4, with 9 bases in between. CDR1 is SEHNR, CDR2 FQNEAQ, per germline (reference sequence). The CDR3 is made up of 14 amino acids.

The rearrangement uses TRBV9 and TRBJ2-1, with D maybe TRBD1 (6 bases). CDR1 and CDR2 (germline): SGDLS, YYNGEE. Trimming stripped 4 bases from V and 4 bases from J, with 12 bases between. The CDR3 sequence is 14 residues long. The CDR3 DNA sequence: TGTGCCAGCAGCATTTACAGGGATTACAATGAGCAGTTCTTC. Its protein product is CASSIYRDYNEQFF. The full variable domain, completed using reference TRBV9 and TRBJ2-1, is DSGVTQTPKHLITATGQRVTLRCSPRSGDLSVYWYQQSLDQGLQFLIQYYNGEERAKGNILERFSAQQFPDLHSELNLSSLELGDSALYFCASSIYRDYNEQFFGPGTRLTVL.

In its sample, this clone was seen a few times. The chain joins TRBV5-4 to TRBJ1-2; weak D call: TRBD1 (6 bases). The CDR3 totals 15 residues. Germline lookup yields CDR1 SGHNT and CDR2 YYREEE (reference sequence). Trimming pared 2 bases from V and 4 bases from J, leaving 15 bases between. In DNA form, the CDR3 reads TGTGCCAGCAGCTTCGGGACATCAACATCCTATGGCTACACCTTC. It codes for CASSFGTSTSYGYTF. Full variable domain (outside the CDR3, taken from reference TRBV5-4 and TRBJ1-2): ETGVTQSPTHLIKTRGQQVTLRCSSQSGHNTVSWYQQALGQGPQFIFQYYREEENGRGNFPPRFSGLQFPNYSSELNVNALELDDSALYLCASSFGTSTSYGYTFGSGTRLTVV.

The CDR3: CASSGSGGAGQTQYF. The CDR3 coding sequence is TGTGCCAGCAGCGGAAGCGGGGGGGCCGGGCAGACCCAGTACTTC. The chain couples TRBV9 to TRBJ2-5; 10 nucleotides agree with TRBD2. CDR3 size: 15 residues. V shed 3 bases, J shed 6 bases, and the junction held 8 bases outside the gene matches. Germline V CDR1 and CDR2: SGDLS, YYNGEE.

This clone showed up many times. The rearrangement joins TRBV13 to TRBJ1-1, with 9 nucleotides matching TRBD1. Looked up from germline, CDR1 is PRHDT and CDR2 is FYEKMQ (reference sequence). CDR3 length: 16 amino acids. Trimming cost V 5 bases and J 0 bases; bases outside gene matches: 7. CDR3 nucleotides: TGTGCCAGCAGCCGTCCCGGGACAGGGTTGAACACTGAAGCTTTCTTT. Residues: CASSRPGTGLNTEAFF. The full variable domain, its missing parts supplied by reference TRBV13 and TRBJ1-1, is AAGVIQSPRHLIKEKRETATLKCYPIPRHDTVYWYQQGPGQDPQFLISFYEKMQSDKGSIPDRFSAQQFSDYHSELNMSSLELGDSALYFCASSRPGTGLNTEAFFGQGTRLTVV.

The CDR3 DNA is TGTGCCAGCAGCCCGCCGCACTCACGGACAGGGGGAAGCACAGATACGCAGTATTTT. The encoded protein is CASSPPHSRTGGSTDTQYF. The J gene is TRBJ2-3, the V gene TRBV7-8, with 10 nucleotides matching TRBD1. Germline V gene data show CDR1 as SGHVS and CDR2 as FQNEAQ. CDR3 length: 19 residues. After removal of 5 bases from V and 0 bases from J, the junction contained 14 bases not matched to a gene.

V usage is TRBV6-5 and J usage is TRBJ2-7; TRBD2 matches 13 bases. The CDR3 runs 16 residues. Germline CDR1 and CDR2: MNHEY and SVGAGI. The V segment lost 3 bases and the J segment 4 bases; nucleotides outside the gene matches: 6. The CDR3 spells CASSYRTSGSPYEQYV. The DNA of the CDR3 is TGTGCCAGCAGTTATCGGACTAGCGGGAGTCCTTACGAGCAGTACGTC.

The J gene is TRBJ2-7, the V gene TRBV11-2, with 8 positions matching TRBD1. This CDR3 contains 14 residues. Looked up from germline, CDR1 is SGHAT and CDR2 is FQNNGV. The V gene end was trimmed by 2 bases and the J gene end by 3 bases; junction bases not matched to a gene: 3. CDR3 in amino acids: CASSLTQGVYEQYF. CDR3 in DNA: TGTGCCAGCAGCTTAACACAGGGGGTCTACGAGCAGTACTTC.

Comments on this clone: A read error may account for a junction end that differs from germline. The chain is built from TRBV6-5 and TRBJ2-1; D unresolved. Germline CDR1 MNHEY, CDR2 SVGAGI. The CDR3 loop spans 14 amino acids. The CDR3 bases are TGTGCCAGCAGCCCAGACGGGTTCCCCAATCAGCAGTTCTTC. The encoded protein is CASSPDGFPNQQFF.

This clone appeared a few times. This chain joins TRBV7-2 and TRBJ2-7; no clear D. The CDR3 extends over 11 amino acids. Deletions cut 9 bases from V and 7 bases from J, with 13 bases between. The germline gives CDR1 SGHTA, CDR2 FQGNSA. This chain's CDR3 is CARYLIKEQYF. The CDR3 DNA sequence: TGTGCCAGGTACCTCATTAAGGAGCAGTACTTC.

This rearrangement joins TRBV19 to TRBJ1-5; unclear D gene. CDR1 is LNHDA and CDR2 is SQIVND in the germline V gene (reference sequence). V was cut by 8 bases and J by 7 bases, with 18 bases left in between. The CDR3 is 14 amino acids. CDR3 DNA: TGTGCCAGTCACAACTTTTATGAGCAGCAGCCCCAGCATTTT. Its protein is CASHNFYEQQPQHF.

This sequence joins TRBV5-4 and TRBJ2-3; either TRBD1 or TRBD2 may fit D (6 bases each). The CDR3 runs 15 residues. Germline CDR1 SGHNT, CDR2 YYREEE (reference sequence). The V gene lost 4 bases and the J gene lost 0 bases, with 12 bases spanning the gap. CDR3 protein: CASSEGGGSTDTQYF. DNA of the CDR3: TGTGCCAGCAGCGAGGGGGGCGGAAGCACAGATACGCAGTATTTT.

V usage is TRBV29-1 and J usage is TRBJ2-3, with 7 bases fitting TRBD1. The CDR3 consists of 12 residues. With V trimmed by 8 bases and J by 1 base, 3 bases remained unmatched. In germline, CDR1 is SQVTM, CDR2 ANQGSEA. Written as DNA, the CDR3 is TGCAGCCATACAGGGGGCACAGATACGCAGTATTTT. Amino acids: CSHTGGTDTQYF.